This T cell receptor (beta chain) was captured by sequencing in a study of beta chain features in type 1 diabetes. The collection from each donor was one heparinised blood draw averaging roughly 100 mL. CDR1 MNHEY and CDR2 SMNVEV come from the germline V gene (reference sequence). This CDR3 spans 16 amino acids. V shed 3 bases and J 2 bases; nucleotides not matched to a gene: 7. To note about this clone: Its specificity is not known.

Study-level results: A potential influence of HLA type upon TCRB rearrangement remained unresolved herein. Cells with high TCR expression could be over-represented when cDNA is sequenced. All four CD4+ subsets of Type 1 diabetes patients contained TCRB CDR3s that were moderately but significantly shorter.

Reverse transcribing all isolated RNA meant expressed TCRB transcripts were sequenced. Clones were read by immunoSEQ multiplex PCR, and TCRdb kept only the in-frame ones, dropping some. The sample includes about 700,000 clones, about an eighth seen only once; the top ten take 0.022%. The receptor was derived from a man between 18 and 29 years old with type 1 diabetes. The specimen sequenced was naive CD4+ T cells from blood. The rearrangement uses TRBV27 and TRBJ2-7, with TRBD1 matching over 10 bases. The CDR3 is CASSFLPGQGTYEQYF. The DNA of the CDR3 is TGTGCCAGCAGTTTTTTGCCGGGACAGGGGACCTACGAGCAGTACTTC.